Listed below are T cell receptor beta chains from one sample, sequenced in a study of tumor-infiltrating lymphocytes in localized non-small cell lung cancer. Libraries were prepared by immunoSEQ multiplex PCR; TCRdb keeps only in-frame clonotypes and omits some of them. The repertoire holds about 23,000 clones, with roughly 71% as singletons. Sequencing input: lung tumor tissue. These receptors were obtained from a human donor with non-small cell lung cancer. Each CDR3 is given with its conserved first and last residue. Where a row states a size, it is once, few, many or the class of an expanded clone; other rows omit it.

clone_size | cdr3_length | v_call | cdr3_aa
- | 15 | TRBV6-4 | CASSETGSSYNEQFF
- | 13 | TRBV7-2 | CASSLAVTAEAFF
- | 13 | TRBV2 | CAYRAGGEETQYF
once | 14 | TRBV18 | CASSPSGQGREQYF
once | 13 | TRBV19 | CASSSRFQDEQYF
- | 15 | TRBV28 | CASSSGQGWRQPQHF
- | 14 | TRBV28 | CASSFSTGAYEQYF
- | 19 | TRBV2 | CASSESGLDRTAGANVLTF
once | 13 | TRBV30 | CAWKNSGANVLTF
few | 15 | TRBV7-2 | CASSLEWRRQDTQYF
- | 14 | TRBV7-2 | CASSLPGQTYEQYF
- | 13 | TRBV6-1 | CASRALGTDTQYF
- | 13 | TRBV7-3 | CASSRTLNQPQHF
- | 18 | TRBV30 | CAWSPPSNRGTGHQPQHF
- | 14 | TRBV29-1 | CSVVGSGSSYEQYF
- | 16 | TRBV6-1 | CASSENWLAGTGELFF
- | 16 | TRBV4-1 | CASSPSGGSGANVLTF
few | 16 | TRBV18 | CASSLGAASSGNTIYF
once | 15 | TRBV7-2 | CASSLVRTSGSEQFF
- | 17 | TRBV14 | CASSPGLLAGYTDTQYF
few | 14 | TRBV7-9 | CASSLASAYQPQHF
once | 15 | TRBV5-4 | CASSLGDRVTGELFF
- | 15 | TRBV7-3 | CASSPSQGFDTEAFF
- | 13 | TRBV7-9 | CASSFAVGTEAFF
- | 13 | TRBV5-1 | CASSLSTAETQYF
- | 14 | TRBV9 | CASSVGPDPYGYTF
- | 12 | TRBV7-3 | CASSRQGTEAFF
- | 14 | TRBV29-1 | CSVESRVQGTASTF
once | 16 | TRBV27 | CASSRTAPSGANVLTF
- | 11 | TRBV29-1 | CSVALKGEQYF
once | 18 | TRBV4-3 | CASSQEWGFGQNTGELFF
- | 17 | TRBV4-3 | CASSQDGLPGRGNEQFF
- | 15 | TRBV27 | CASRLRGLRTDTQYF
- | 11 | TRBV20-1 | CRPEGNYGYTF
- | 12 | TRBV19 | CASSPPKGEAFF
few | 13 | TRBV14 | CASSPPNTDTQYF
- | 16 | TRBV30 | CAWSSYQGVGTGELFF
- | 15 | TRBV19 | CASSIQGRGNTEAFF
- | 15 | TRBV6-5 | CASSPTSGSYNEQFF
- | 15 | TRBV13 | CASSLGGVAGNTIYF
- | 15 | TRBV6-5 | CASRQDRGTYNEQFF
- | 14 | TRBV18 | CASSMDTLNTEAFF
- | 15 | TRBV18 | CASSHDRGLAGELFF
- | 11 | TRBV6-6 | CASSSVYEQYF
medium-sized | 16 | TRBV4-3 | CASSQGTGHLNYGYTF
- | 15 | TRBV7-9 | CASSLGQGAYNEQFF
- | 17 | TRBV4-2 | CASSQDWRTSGSETQYF
- | 15 | TRBV19 | CASSILWSSGNTIYF
- | 15 | TRBV5-1 | CASSLGGGRGETQYF
- | 18 | TRBV4-1 | CASSQDTQLAGGQETQYF
- | 14 | TRBV7-3 | CASSLAGGRDEQFF
- | 13 | TRBV7-9 | CASRGGIYNEQFF
- | 14 | TRBV9 | CASSVESRHNEQFF
- | 13 | TRBV9 | CASSVEDYGTQYF
- | 16 | TRBV5-5 | CASSLSRTGTPEKLFF
- | 14 | TRBV15 | CATSRGGQGYEQYF
- | 13 | TRBV18 | CASSADRNSPLHF
- | 15 | TRBV5-4 | CASSPVGTSGRIKYF
- | 14 | TRBV7-3 | CASSRRGSAGELFF